The 20 T cell receptor beta chains listed next were all sequenced from one sample in a study of blood T cells in healthy people across ages. A second PCR, run for about 7 to 12 cycles, used a sample-barcoded 5' primer plus a J-beta primer mix. TCRdb redid the calling of the 5' RACE reads with MiXCR, one entry per CDR3 protein. Of over a million distinct CDR3 sequences in the sample, roughly 59% are singletons; the top ten hold about 6.3%. Specimen: blood. Receptor source: a man aged 18 to 35 in good health.

The rearrangement links TRBV4-2 to TRBJ2-1; TRBD2 aligns across 8 bases. This CDR3 is built from 16 residues. Germline V lookup: CDR1 LGHNA, CDR2 YNFKEQ. V shed 2 bases, J shed 2 bases, and the junction held 5 bases outside the gene matches. CDR3 sequence: CASSQTAGVTYNEQFF. The CDR3 nucleotides read TGTGCCAGCAGCCAAACAGCGGGAGTCACCTACAATGAGCAGTTCTTC.

This clonotype was seen a single time. The chain couples TRBV2 to TRBJ2-7; 13 bases match TRBD2. The J segment lost 2 bases and the V segment lost 10 bases, leaving 5 bases of the junction unmatched. Germline V CDR1 and CDR2: SNHLY, FYNNEI. The CDR3 extends over 14 amino acids. CDR3 region: CAIRTSGGTYEQYF. In DNA form, the CDR3 reads TGTGCCATACGGACTAGCGGGGGTACCTACGAGCAGTACTTC.

In regard to this clonotype: The germline gene is not matched at one end of the junction; a read error may be the cause. The chain couples TRBV9 to TRBJ2-5; the match to TRBD2 covers 7 bases. Germline V gene lookup returns CDR1 SGDLS and CDR2 YYNGEE. This CDR3 is built from 16 residues. The CDR3 loop reads CAGSAQPGGLQETQYF. The CDR3 DNA follows: TGTGCCGGCAGCGCCCAACCGGGGGGACTCCAAGAGACCCAGTACTTC.

This clonotype came up a few times. The chain recombines TRBV18 with TRBJ2-7; D is possibly TRBD1 or TRBD2 (5 bases each). CDR3 size: 19 residues. Per the germline V gene, CDR1 is KGHSH and CDR2 is LQKENI. The V and J ends lost 1 base and 4 bases respectively, with 26 bases between them. The DNA for the CDR3 is TGTGCCAGCTCACCACGTCCCAGGACAACAGGCTCTCGCGGGTACGAGCAGTACTTC. Residues: CASSPRPRTTGSRGYEQYF. The whole variable domain, filled in from reference TRBV18 and TRBJ2-7, reads NAGVMQNPRHLVRRRGQEARLRCSPMKGHSHVYWYRQLPEEGLKFMVYLQKENIIDESGMPKERFSAEFPKEGPSILRIQQVVRGDSAAYFCASSPRPRTTGSRGYEQYFGPGTRLTVT.

The V and J genes are TRBV29-1 and TRBJ1-2, with 7 positions matching TRBD1. The length of the CDR3 is 14 residues. CDR1 and CDR2 (germline): SQVTM, ANQGSEA. V was clipped by 6 bases and J by 8 bases; unmatched bases: 15. DNA of the CDR3: TGCAGCGTAGGGGACAGAAGCGTCTCTTCGGGCTACACCTTC. Its protein product is CSVGDRSVSSGYTF.

This clonotype has a handful of counts. This chain uses TRBV29-1 with TRBJ2-7; tentatively, D is TRBD1 (5 bases). V was shortened by 2 bases and J by 11 bases, with 19 bases between the two germline ends. The CDR3 is 13 amino acids. The V gene's germline CDR1 is SQVTM and CDR2 ANQGSEA. In DNA, the CDR3 is TGCAGCGTTGAACTCCCTCTCCAGGGTCTAAAGTACTTC. It yields the protein CSVELPLQGLKYF.

This clonotype appeared a few times. V is TRBV29-1 and J is TRBJ2-1; unclear D gene. The CDR3 length is 11 residues. CDR1 SQVTM and CDR2 ANQGSEA come from the germline V gene. Here the CDR3 reads CSVVGLSEQFF. As DNA, the CDR3 is TGCAGTGTCGTGGGGTTGAGTGAGCAGTTCTTC.

The chain combines TRBV20-1 with TRBJ2-2, with D perhaps matching TRBD1 (6 bases). Germline assignment: CDR1 DFQATT and CDR2 SNEGSKA (reference sequence). The CDR3 runs 12 residues. V was pared by 4 bases and J by 5 bases, with 8 bases between. As DNA, the CDR3 is TGCAGTGCTAAAGACAGGACCGGGGAGCTGTTTTTT. Its protein product is CSAKDRTGELFF.

This clonotype was counted a few times. The rearrangement links TRBV7-2 to TRBJ2-3, with 12 bases identical to TRBD2. CDR1 is SGHTA, CDR2 FQGNSA, per germline. The CDR3 loop spans 16 amino acids. The V gene end was trimmed by 6 bases and the J gene end by 11 bases; junction bases not matched to a gene: 15. The CDR3 coding sequence is TGTGCCAGCAGTTTTAGACTAGCGGGGGACCGTGGGGGGCAGTATTTT. Amino acids: CASSFRLAGDRGGQYF.

The V call is TRBV11-2, the J call TRBJ2-4; tentatively, D is TRBD1 (6 bases). Near its end, the DNA agrees better with TRBJ2-7, so the J call may be wrong. The CDR3 contains 15 residues. Germline CDR1 SGHAT, CDR2 FQNNGV. The CDR3 spells CASSQAQGLAYEQYF. The DNA of the CDR3 is TGTGCCAGCAGCCAAGCCCAGGGGTTGGCTTACGAGCAGTACTTC.

The V call is TRBV20-1, the J call TRBJ2-7, with D perhaps matching TRBD2 (5 bases). The tail of the sequence fits TRBJ2-5 better, so the J call may be wrong. This CDR3 contains 15 residues. Germline loops: CDR1 DFQATT, CDR2 SNEGSKA (reference sequence). CDR3 sequence reads: CSARIPGVHRETQYF. In DNA form, the CDR3 reads TGCAGTGCTAGGATCCCCGGGGTCCACCGGGAGACCCAGTACTTC.

To note about this clonotype: The germline gene is not matched at one end of the junction; a read error may be the cause. The J gene is TRBJ1-1, the V gene TRBV6-5; the D gene is possibly TRBD1 (5 bases). Germline CDR1 is MNHEY and CDR2 is SVGAGI. This CDR3 has 17 residues. CDR3 DNA: TGCGCCAGCAGTTACTCGAAGTACCCGACAGCGAACACTGAAGCTTTCTTT. It yields the protein CASSYSKYPTANTEAFF.

This clonotype has more than one count but fewer than ten. The rearrangement links TRBV20-1 to TRBJ2-1, with D unresolved. This CDR3 region has 19 residues. V was trimmed by 6 bases and J by 7 bases, leaving 34 bases between them. CDR1 and CDR2 (germline): DFQATT, SNEGSKA (reference sequence). CDR3 nucleotides: TGCAGTGCCCTCGTCGCCAGCCCCCTAGGCCCCCTTTGGAAAAATGAGCAGTTCTTC. This gives the protein CSALVASPLGPLWKNEQFF.

The chain couples TRBV21-1 to TRBJ2-5; TRBD1 is the table's D call and was not checked against the DNA. TRBV21-1 has pseudogene status. The CDR3 is 14 amino acids. This chain's CDR3 is CASSRAGTEETQYF. The CDR3 DNA reads TGTGCCAGCAGTAGGGCCGGGACAGAAGAGACCCAGTACTTC.

The chain employs TRBV4-3 and TRBJ2-7; 8 bases agree with TRBD2. The V and J ends lost 0 bases and 2 bases, in that order; junction bases with no gene match: 6. The germline V gene has CDR1 LGHNA and CDR2 YSLEER. This CDR3 has 16 residues. The CDR3 region has the DNA TGCGCCAGCAGCCAAGATCGGAGCGGGGGCCCCTACGAGCAGTACTTC. Encoded protein: CASSQDRSGGPYEQYF.

This clonotype has a handful of counts. This sequence joins TRBV27 and TRBJ1-2; TRBD1 matches 10 bases. Germline lookup yields CDR1 MNHEY and CDR2 SMNVEV (reference sequence). The CDR3 sequence is 15 residues long. The V segment lost 4 bases and the J segment 5 bases; nucleotides outside the gene matches: 7. CDR3 DNA sequence: TGTGCCAGCAGTTCAACGATGGGACAGGGGTATGGCTACACCTTC. Protein product: CASSSTMGQGYGYTF.

This chain joins TRBV28 and TRBJ1-4; 9 bases fit TRBD1. The CDR3 length is 15 residues. Trimming removed 2 bases from V and 8 bases from J; junction bases left unmatched: 6. The germline V gene encodes CDR1 MDHEN and CDR2 SYDVKM. The CDR3 DNA sequence: TGTGCCAGCAGTTTAGGAGGGACAGGGCGGGAAAAACTGTTTTTT. Translation: CASSLGGTGREKLFF.

The chain joins TRBV29-1 to TRBJ1-5, with D hard to call. Trimming left V 8 bases short and J 4 bases short, with 18 bases between. Germline CDR1 is SQVTM and CDR2 is ANQGSEA. This CDR3 spans 14 amino acids. The CDR3 spells CSISGTSPNQPQHF. DNA for the CDR3: TGCAGCATCTCGGGAACTTCCCCAAATCAGCCCCAGCATTTT.

The rearrangement links TRBV6-1 to TRBJ2-3, with 7 bases matching TRBD1. Trimming took 3 bases from V and 2 from J; bases not matched to a gene: 5. Germline assignment: CDR1 MNHNS and CDR2 SASEGT. This CDR3 has 15 residues. The CDR3: CASSDGTANTDTQYF. The CDR3 DNA reads as TGTGCCAGCAGTGACGGGACAGCGAACACAGATACGCAGTATTTT.

This clonotype was seen a single time. This chain uses TRBV4-3 with TRBJ2-1; tentatively, D is TRBD2 (5 bases). The J call may not be correct, given that the DNA end is closer to TRBJ2-7. This CDR3 spans 15 amino acids. Per germline, CDR1 LGHNA and CDR2 YSLEER. The CDR3 sequence: CASSQDLGSDNEQYF. CDR3 sequence (DNA): TGCGCCAGCAGCCAAGATTTGGGGAGCGACAATGAGCAGTACTTC.